This T cell receptor (beta chain) was found in a study of Ad26.COV2.S vaccination and SARS-CoV-2 variants. Treatment denoted: about 20 received Ad26.COV2.S at low or high dose, single or two shots; several received placebo; per-sample allocation not given. All samples were drawn on day 63, counting from the first vaccine or placebo injection. Sequencing used immunoSEQ multiplex PCR; TCRdb keeps in-frame clones, though not all of them. The sample carries over 250,000 clones, around 87% recorded once. The CDR3 totals 13 residues. Per the germline V gene, CDR1 is MNHEY and CDR2 is SVGAGI. V lost 2 bases to trimming and J lost 8 bases, with 12 bases between them.

The clonotype originates from a person between 18 and 65 years old who received the Ad26.COV2.S COVID-19 vaccine or a placebo. The chain carries TRBV6-5 and TRBJ1-2; D is perhaps TRBD1 (6 bases). Material: peripheral blood, obtained in a trial of Ad26.COV2.S vaccine versus placebo. The CDR3 protein is CASSYLGAAGYTF. The CDR3 nucleotides read TGTGCCAGCAGTTACCTGGGGGCAGCAGGCTACACCTTC.